Only a few counts were recorded for the clone carrying this T cell receptor beta chain. Its specificity is not known. The sample comes from a study of response to subunit inactivated influenza vaccine. General study results and limits: Authors suggested that a seasonal influenza vaccination recruits few new T cells each time.

Germline V lookup: CDR1 MNHEY, CDR2 SVGEGT. The V and J ends lost 2 bases and 1 base respectively, with 12 bases between them. The CDR3 has 16 amino acids. One entry per CDR3 protein results from TCRdb running MiXCR on the RT-PCR reads. This sample has approximately 730,000 distinct CDR3 sequences; around 14% occur once, and the top ten carry 5.5% to 7%. This TCR derives from a man aged 50-60 years who received an inactivated influenza vaccine. The material sequenced was PBMCs from blood, taken 14 to 15 days before vaccination. V usage is TRBV6-2 or TRBV6-3 and J usage is TRBJ2-4; D is uncertain. The CDR3 DNA is TGTGCCAGCAGTTACAGCCAGATCGAGGCCAAAAACATTCAGTACTTC. This sequence encodes CASSYSQIEAKNIQYF.